The rows below give T cell receptor beta chains drawn from one sample of a study of neurological immune-mediated disorders. In TCRdb, the 5' RACE reads were re-called with MiXCR into one record per CDR3 protein. In the table there are about 35,000 distinct CDR3 sequences, roughly 3.8% of which are singletons. Source material: PBMCs. The receptor set was obtained from a man aged 30-40 years with multiple sclerosis. Both conserved end residues are part of each CDR3. Fields, in order: V gene, clone size, D gene, J gene, CDR3 protein, CDR3 DNA. The D gene is left open where the match is weak. Clone size is given for some rows only: seen once, a few or many times, or a class if the clone is expanded.

V: TRBV5-1
size: many
D: TRBD1
J: TRBJ1-2
CDR3: CASSYDRGARGYTF
DNA: TGCGCCAGCAGCTACGACAGGGGTGCGCGCGGCTACACCTTC

V: TRBV12-3/TRBV12-4
size: few
D: TRBD1
J: TRBJ1-5
CDR3: CASSLPLTGRNQPQHF
DNA: TGTGCCAGCAGTTTACCCTTGACAGGGCGGAATCAGCCCCAGCATTTT

V: TRBV20-1
size: NA
D: NA
J: TRBJ1-5
CDR3: CSARDRAGRQPQNF
DNA: TGCAGTGCTAGAGACAGGGCAGGGCGACAGCCCCAGAATTTT

V: TRBV28
size: many
D: NA
J: TRBJ1-4
CDR3: CASSPYRDGGEKLFF
DNA: TGTGCCAGCAGTCCATACAGGGACGGTGGTGAAAAACTGTTTTTT

V: TRBV12-3/TRBV12-4
size: many
D: NA
J: TRBJ2-6
CDR3: CASSSAGANVLTF
DNA: TGTGCCAGCAGCAGTGCCGGGGCCAACGTCCTGACTTTC

V: TRBV7-2
size: many
D: NA
J: TRBJ2-7
CDR3: CASSWLRGFSYEQYF
DNA: TGTGCCAGCAGCTGGCTTAGAGGGTTTAGCTACGAGCAGTACTTC

V: TRBV7-2
size: NA
D: TRBD1
J: TRBJ2-5
CDR3: CASSSFGQGAWETQYF
DNA: TGTGCCAGCAGCTCCTTCGGACAGGGGGCATGGGAGACCCAGTACTTC

V: TRBV5-1
size: few
D: NA
J: TRBJ2-7
CDR3: CASSLVQGRYEQYF
DNA: TGCGCCAGCAGCTTGGTACAGGGCCGCTACGAGCAGTACTTC

V: TRBV5-1
size: many
D: NA
J: TRBJ1-1
CDR3: CASSLQGRTEAFF
DNA: TGCGCCAGCAGCCTGCAGGGAAGGACTGAAGCTTTCTTT

V: TRBV10-2
size: many
D: TRBD1
J: TRBJ1-2
CDR3: CASTTQGAGGYTF
DNA: TGCGCCAGTACGACACAGGGGGCAGGGGGCTACACCTTC

V: TRBV10-3
size: many
D: TRBD1
J: TRBJ1-2
CDR3: CAISTGAGGASNYGYTF
DNA: TGTGCCATCAGCACAGGGGCAGGGGGCGCATCTAACTATGGCTACACCTTC

V: TRBV5-5
size: many
D: NA
J: TRBJ2-1
CDR3: CASSLALDLDEQFF
DNA: TGTGCCAGCAGCTTGGCGCTTGACCTTGATGAGCAGTTCTTC

V: TRBV20-1
size: many
D: NA
J: TRBJ2-3
CDR3: CSAPGAGRAIDTQYF
DNA: TGCAGTGCTCCCGGTGCGGGGCGGGCCATAGATACGCAGTATTTT

V: TRBV20-1
size: many
D: NA
J: TRBJ1-6
CDR3: CSAREPRGYSPLHF
DNA: TGCAGTGCTAGAGAGCCCAGGGGTTATTCACCCCTCCACTTT

V: TRBV14
size: many
D: NA
J: TRBJ2-5
CDR3: CASSQFGLLEETQYF
DNA: TGTGCCAGCAGCCAATTCGGGCTACTCGAAGAGACCCAGTACTTC

V: TRBV3-1
size: few
D: TRBD2
J: TRBJ2-3
CDR3: CASSQGAGGDTQYF
DNA: TGTGCCAGCAGCCAAGGGGCGGGGGGTGATACGCAGTATTTT

V: TRBV19
size: NA
D: NA
J: TRBJ2-1
CDR3: CASSIAGLETYNEQFF
DNA: TGTGCCAGTAGTATCGCCGGACTGGAGACCTACAATGAGCAGTTCTTC

V: TRBV12-3/TRBV12-4
size: many
D: NA
J: TRBJ2-1
CDR3: CASSRAGFGEQFF
DNA: TGTGCCAGCAGCCGAGCTGGGTTTGGGGAGCAGTTCTTC

V: TRBV20-1
size: few
D: NA
J: TRBJ2-3
CDR3: CSNRQHTDTQYF
DNA: TGCAGTAACAGGCAACACACAGATACGCAGTATTTT

V: TRBV10-3
size: many
D: NA
J: TRBJ1-1
CDR3: CAISGYPGTEAFF
DNA: TGTGCCATCAGTGGATACCCCGGGACTGAAGCTTTCTTT

V: TRBV20-1
size: many
D: NA
J: TRBJ1-1
CDR3: CSANREGYTEAFF
DNA: TGCAGTGCAAACAGAGAGGGGTACACTGAAGCTTTCTTT

V: TRBV7-6
size: many
D: NA
J: TRBJ2-7
CDR3: CASGVGDGGNEQYF
DNA: TGTGCCAGCGGGGTTGGTGACGGAGGGAACGAGCAGTACTTC

V: TRBV5-1
size: many
D: NA
J: TRBJ2-1
CDR3: CASSLLSQGAYNEQFF
DNA: TGCGCCAGCAGCTTGCTCTCGCAGGGAGCCTACAATGAGCAGTTCTTC

V: TRBV3-1
size: NA
D: TRBD1
J: TRBJ2-7
CDR3: CASSVDRVYEQYF
DNA: TGTGCCAGCAGCGTCGACAGGGTCTACGAGCAGTACTTC

V: TRBV20-1
size: NA
D: NA
J: TRBJ2-7
CDR3: CSARGYSYYEQYF
DNA: TGCAGTGCTAGAGGGTACAGCTACTACGAGCAGTACTTC

V: TRBV14
size: many
D: NA
J: TRBJ1-2
CDR3: CASSQDKTVYANYGYTF
DNA: TGTGCCAGCAGCCAAGATAAAACAGTCTATGCTAACTATGGCTACACCTTC

V: TRBV6-2/TRBV6-3
size: NA
D: NA
J: TRBJ2-5
CDR3: CASTSDPLETQYF
DNA: TGTGCCAGCACCTCGGACCCCTTGGAGACCCAGTACTTC

V: TRBV12-3/TRBV12-4
size: many
D: NA
J: TRBJ1-2
CDR3: CASSSGTVWNYGYTF
DNA: TGTGCCAGCAGTTCAGGGACTGTCTGGAACTATGGCTACACCTTC

V: TRBV5-1
size: NA
D: NA
J: TRBJ1-3
CDR3: CASSRDISSGNTIYF
DNA: TGCGCCAGCAGCAGGGACATCAGCTCTGGAAACACCATATATTTT

V: TRBV29-1
size: many
D: NA
J: TRBJ2-2
CDR3: CSVEGNTGELFF
DNA: TGCAGCGTTGAGGGAAACACCGGGGAGCTGTTTTTT

V: TRBV20-1
size: many
D: NA
J: TRBJ1-2
CDR3: CSASGSGGGYGYTF
DNA: TGCAGTGCTAGCGGCTCCGGGGGCGGCTATGGCTACACCTTC

V: TRBV24-1
size: few
D: NA
J: TRBJ2-3
CDR3: CATSDFNLKPGTDTQYF
DNA: TGTGCCACCAGTGATTTCAATTTAAAACCCGGGACAGATACGCAGTATTTT

V: TRBV5-5
size: many
D: NA
J: TRBJ2-7
CDR3: CASSPGTLGAYEQYF
DNA: TGTGCCAGCAGCCCAGGGACCCTCGGGGCCTACGAGCAGTACTTC

V: TRBV24-1
size: many
D: TRBD1
J: TRBJ2-1
CDR3: CAIQPGQGGNEQFF
DNA: TGTGCCATCCAACCCGGACAGGGTGGGAATGAGCAGTTCTTC

V: TRBV7-6
size: many
D: TRBD2
J: TRBJ2-3
CDR3: CASSLEAGGPDTQYF
DNA: TGTGCCAGCAGCTTAGAGGCGGGGGGGCCAGATACGCAGTATTTT

V: TRBV5-1
size: many
D: NA
J: TRBJ2-3
CDR3: CASSLVGTDTQYF
DNA: TGCGCCAGCAGCTTGGTGGGCACAGATACGCAGTATTTT

V: TRBV5-1
size: many
D: NA
J: TRBJ1-2
CDR3: CASSLEGGHYGYTF
DNA: TGCGCCAGCAGCTTGGAGGGCGGACACTATGGCTACACCTTC

V: TRBV12-3/TRBV12-4
size: many
D: NA
J: TRBJ2-1
CDR3: CASSLTIYNEQFF
DNA: TGTGCCAGCAGTTTAACAATCTACAATGAGCAGTTCTTC

V: TRBV10-3
size: few
D: NA
J: TRBJ2-2
CDR3: CAISEPGKRIGELFF
DNA: TGTGCCATCAGTGAGCCGGGAAAGAGGATTGGGGAGCTGTTTTTT

V: TRBV4-2
size: many
D: TRBD2
J: TRBJ2-7
CDR3: CASSHASGTTSSYEQYF
DNA: TGTGCCAGCAGCCATGCATCCGGGACTACGAGCTCCTACGAGCAGTACTTC

V: TRBV11-3
size: many
D: NA
J: TRBJ1-2
CDR3: CASSLESGRGGNYGYTF
DNA: TGTGCCAGCAGCTTAGAAAGTGGCAGGGGAGGTAACTATGGCTACACCTTC

V: TRBV27
size: many
D: NA
J: TRBJ1-1
CDR3: CASSPGRMNTEAFF
DNA: TGTGCCAGCAGTCCGGGACGAATGAACACTGAAGCTTTCTTT

V: TRBV12-3/TRBV12-4
size: many
D: TRBD2
J: TRBJ2-5
CDR3: CASIESGTSVETQYF
DNA: TGTGCCAGCATCGAGTCCGGGACTAGTGTGGAGACCCAGTACTTC

V: TRBV7-2
size: few
D: NA
J: TRBJ2-3
CDR3: CASSLGSGRSPSTDTQYF
DNA: TGTGCCAGCAGCTTAGGCTCAGGGCGAAGCCCTAGCACAGATACGCAGTATTTT

V: TRBV5-6
size: many
D: NA
J: TRBJ1-2
CDR3: CASSPTYHGYTF
DNA: TGTGCCAGCAGCCCGACGTACCATGGCTACACCTTC

V: TRBV20-1
size: many
D: NA
J: TRBJ1-5
CDR3: CSARDFGNQPQHF
DNA: TGCAGTGCAAGGGATTTTGGCAATCAGCCCCAGCATTTT

V: TRBV27
size: many
D: NA
J: TRBJ1-1
CDR3: CASSTLRTAMNTEAFF
DNA: TGTGCCAGCAGTACTCTAAGGACAGCCATGAACACTGAAGCTTTCTTT

V: TRBV5-1
size: few
D: TRBD1
J: TRBJ2-5
CDR3: CASSLNSRGTGGVEQETQYF
DNA: TGCGCCAGCAGCTTGAATTCCCGCGGGACAGGGGGTGTAGAACAGGAGACCCAGTACTTC